The present TCR beta chain was sequenced within a study of blood T cells in healthy people across ages. Trimming stripped 6 bases from V and 3 bases from J, with 12 bases between. Per the germline V gene, CDR1 is DFQATT and CDR2 is SNEGSKA (reference sequence). The CDR3 is 12 residues long. This clonotype appeared a few times. For the second PCR, which ran for about 7 to 11 cycles, a sample-barcoded 5' primer and a J-beta primer mix were used. Every sample produced at least 3 million CDR3-containing paired-end reads. TCRdb passed the 5' RACE reads through MiXCR, listing each CDR3 protein once. The data hold 980,000 or so distinct CDR3 sequences, with about 48% observed a single time. Per sample, at least 6 micrograms of total RNA were extracted.

The V call is TRBV20-1, the J call TRBJ2-7; D possibly corresponds to TRBD2 (5 bases). The receptor comes from a man aged 25 to 45 in good health. Material for sequencing was blood. Written as DNA, the CDR3 is TGCAGTGCAGGGATGGGGAGCTACGAGCAGTACTTC. This translates into CSAGMGSYEQYF.